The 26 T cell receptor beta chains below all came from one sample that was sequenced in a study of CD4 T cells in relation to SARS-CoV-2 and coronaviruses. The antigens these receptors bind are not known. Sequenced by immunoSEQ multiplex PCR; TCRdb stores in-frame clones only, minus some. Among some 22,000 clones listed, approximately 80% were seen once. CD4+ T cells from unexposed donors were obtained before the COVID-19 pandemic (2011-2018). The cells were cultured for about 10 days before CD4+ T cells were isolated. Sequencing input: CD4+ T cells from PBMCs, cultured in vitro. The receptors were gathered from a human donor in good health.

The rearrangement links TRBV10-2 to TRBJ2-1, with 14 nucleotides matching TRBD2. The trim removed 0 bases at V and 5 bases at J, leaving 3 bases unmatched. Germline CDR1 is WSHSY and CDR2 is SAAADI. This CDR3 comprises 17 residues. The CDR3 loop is CASSESRGLAGDNEQFF. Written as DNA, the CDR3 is TGCGCCAGCAGTGAGTCGAGGGGACTAGCGGGAGACAATGAGCAGTTCTTC.

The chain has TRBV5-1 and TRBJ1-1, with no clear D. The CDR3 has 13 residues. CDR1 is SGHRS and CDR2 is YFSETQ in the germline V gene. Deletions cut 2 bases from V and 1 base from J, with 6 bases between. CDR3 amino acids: CASSFSGNTEAFF. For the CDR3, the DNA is TGCGCCAGCAGCTTTTCAGGGAACACTGAAGCTTTCTTT. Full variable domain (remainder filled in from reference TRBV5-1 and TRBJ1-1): KAGVTQTPRYLIKTRGQQVTLSCSPISGHRSVSWYQQTPGQGLQFLFEYFSETQRNKGNFPGRFSGRQFSNSRSEMNVSTLELGDSALYLCASSFSGNTEAFFGQGTRLTVV.

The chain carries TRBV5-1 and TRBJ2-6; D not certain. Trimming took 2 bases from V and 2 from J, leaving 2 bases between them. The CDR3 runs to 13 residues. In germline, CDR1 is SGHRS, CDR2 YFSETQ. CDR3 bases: TGCGCCAGCAGCTTCACTGGGGCCAACGTCCTGACTTTC. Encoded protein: CASSFTGANVLTF.

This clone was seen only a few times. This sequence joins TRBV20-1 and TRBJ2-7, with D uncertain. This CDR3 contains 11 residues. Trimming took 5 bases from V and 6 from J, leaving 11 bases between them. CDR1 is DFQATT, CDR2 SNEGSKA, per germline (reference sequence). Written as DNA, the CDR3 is TGCAGTGCTGCATATAGCATCGAGCAGTACTTC. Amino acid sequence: CSAAYSIEQYF.

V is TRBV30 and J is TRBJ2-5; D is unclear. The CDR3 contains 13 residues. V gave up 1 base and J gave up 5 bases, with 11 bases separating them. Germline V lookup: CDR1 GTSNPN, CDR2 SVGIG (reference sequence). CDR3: CAWSAGSWETQYF. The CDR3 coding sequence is TGTGCCTGGAGTGCAGGTAGTTGGGAGACCCAGTACTTC.

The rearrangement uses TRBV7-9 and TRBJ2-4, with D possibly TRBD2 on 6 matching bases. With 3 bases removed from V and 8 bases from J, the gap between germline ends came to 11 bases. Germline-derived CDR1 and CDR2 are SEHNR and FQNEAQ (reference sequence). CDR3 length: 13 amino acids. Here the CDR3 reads CASSLGLGDIQYF. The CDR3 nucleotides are TGTGCCAGCAGCTTGGGACTCGGGGACATTCAGTACTTC. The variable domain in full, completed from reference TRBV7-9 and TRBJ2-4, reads DTGVSQNPRHKITKRGQNVTFRCDPISEHNRLYWYRQTLGQGPEFLTYFQNEAQLEKSRLLSDRFSAERPKGSFSTLEIQRTEQGDSAMYLCASSLGLGDIQYFGAGTRLSVL.

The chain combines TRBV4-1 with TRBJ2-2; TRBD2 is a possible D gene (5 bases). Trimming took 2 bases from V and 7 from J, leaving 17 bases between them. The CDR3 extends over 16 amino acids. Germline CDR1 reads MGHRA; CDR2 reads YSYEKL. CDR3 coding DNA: TGCGCCAGCAGCCAACAAAAACTAGAGCACATCGGGGAGCTGTTTTTT. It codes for CASSQQKLEHIGELFF.

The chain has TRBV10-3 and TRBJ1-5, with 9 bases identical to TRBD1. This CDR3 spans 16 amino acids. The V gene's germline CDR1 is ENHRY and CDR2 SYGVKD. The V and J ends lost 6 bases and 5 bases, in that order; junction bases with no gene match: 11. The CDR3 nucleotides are TGTGCCATCAGCGGAGGGGGACAGGGCTCCGATCAGCCCCAGCATTTT. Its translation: CAISGGGQGSDQPQHF.

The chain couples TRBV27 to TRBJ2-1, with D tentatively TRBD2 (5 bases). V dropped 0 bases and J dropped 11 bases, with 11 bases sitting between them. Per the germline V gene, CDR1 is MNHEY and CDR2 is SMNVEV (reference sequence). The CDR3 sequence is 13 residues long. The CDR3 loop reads CASSLSRDYKQFF. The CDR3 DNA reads TGTGCCAGCAGTTTATCCCGTGACTATAAGCAGTTCTTC.

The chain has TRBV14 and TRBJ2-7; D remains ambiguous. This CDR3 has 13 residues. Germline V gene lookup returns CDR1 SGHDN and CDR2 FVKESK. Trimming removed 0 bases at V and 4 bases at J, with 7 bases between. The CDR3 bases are TGTGCCAGCAGCCAAGATTCAGAATACGAGCAGTACTTC. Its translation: CASSQDSEYEQYF.

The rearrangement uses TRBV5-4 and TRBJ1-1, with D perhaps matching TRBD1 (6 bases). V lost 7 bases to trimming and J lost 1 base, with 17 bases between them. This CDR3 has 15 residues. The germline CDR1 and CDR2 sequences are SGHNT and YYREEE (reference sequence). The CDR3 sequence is CASCVGGQKNTEAFF. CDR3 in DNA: TGTGCCAGCTGCGTGGGTGGACAGAAGAACACTGAAGCTTTCTTT.

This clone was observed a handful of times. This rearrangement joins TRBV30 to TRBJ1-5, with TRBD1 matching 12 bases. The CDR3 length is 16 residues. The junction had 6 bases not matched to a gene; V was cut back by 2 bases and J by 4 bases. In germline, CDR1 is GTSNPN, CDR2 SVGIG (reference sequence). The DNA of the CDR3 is TGTGCCTGGAGTCCCCGGGGACAGGGGGCTAATCAGCCCCAGCATTTT. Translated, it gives CAWSPRGQGANQPQHF.

The chain's CDR3 is CSSFAGATEAFF. As DNA, the CDR3 is TGCAGCTCTTTTGCCGGGGCCACTGAAGCTTTCTTT. V is TRBV29-1 and J is TRBJ1-1; possibly TRBD1 for D (5 bases). V lost 8 bases and J 4 bases, leaving 14 bases between the germline ends. There are 12 residues in the CDR3. The V gene's germline CDR1 is SQVTM and CDR2 ANQGSEA.

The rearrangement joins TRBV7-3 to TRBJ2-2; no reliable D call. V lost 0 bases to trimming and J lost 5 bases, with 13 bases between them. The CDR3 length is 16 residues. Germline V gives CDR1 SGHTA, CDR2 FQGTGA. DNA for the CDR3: TGTGCCAGCAGCTTAACCCTGACCAGCTCAACCGGGGAGCTGTTTTTT. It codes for CASSLTLTSSTGELFF.

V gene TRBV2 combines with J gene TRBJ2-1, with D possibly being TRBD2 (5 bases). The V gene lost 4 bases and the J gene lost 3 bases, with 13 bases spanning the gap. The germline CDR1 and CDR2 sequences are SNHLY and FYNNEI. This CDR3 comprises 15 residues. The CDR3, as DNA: TGTGCCAGCAGTGTGGCACTAGGTGGCTACAATGAGCAGTTCTTC. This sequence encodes CASSVALGGYNEQFF.

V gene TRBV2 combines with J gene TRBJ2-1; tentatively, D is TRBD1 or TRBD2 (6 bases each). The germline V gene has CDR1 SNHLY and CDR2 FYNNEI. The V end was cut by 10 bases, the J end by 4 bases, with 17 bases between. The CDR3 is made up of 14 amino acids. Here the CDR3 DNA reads TGTGCCACCGGCCGGGGCGGGACATACAATGAGCAGTTCTTC. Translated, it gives CATGRGGTYNEQFF.

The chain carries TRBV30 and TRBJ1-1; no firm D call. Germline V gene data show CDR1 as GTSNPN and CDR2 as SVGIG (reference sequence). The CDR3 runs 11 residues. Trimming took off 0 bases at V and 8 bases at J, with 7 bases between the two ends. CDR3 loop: CAWSVTREAFF. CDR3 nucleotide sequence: TGTGCCTGGAGTGTAACCCGAGAAGCTTTCTTT.

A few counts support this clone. In DNA form, the CDR3 reads TGTGCCAGCAGTTTAGGAGACTACGGACACTCTAACTATGGCTACACCTTC. Its translation is CASSLGDYGHSNYGYTF. The chain joins TRBV28 to TRBJ1-2, with D perhaps matching TRBD1 (5 bases). V lost 2 bases, J lost 0 bases, and 16 bases lay in between. Germline CDR1 MDHEN, CDR2 SYDVKM. This CDR3 is built from 17 residues.

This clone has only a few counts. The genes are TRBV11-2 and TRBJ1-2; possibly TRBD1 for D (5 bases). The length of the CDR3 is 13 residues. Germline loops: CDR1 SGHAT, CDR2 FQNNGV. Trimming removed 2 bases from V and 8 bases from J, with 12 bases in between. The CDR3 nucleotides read TGTGCCAGCAGCTTACGGATCAAGGGGGGCTACACCTTC. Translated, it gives CASSLRIKGGYTF.

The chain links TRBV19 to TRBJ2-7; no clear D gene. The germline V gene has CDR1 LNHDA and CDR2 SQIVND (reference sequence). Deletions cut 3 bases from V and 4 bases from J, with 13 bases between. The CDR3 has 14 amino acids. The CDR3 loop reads CASSMAAVGYEQYF. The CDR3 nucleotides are TGTGCCAGTAGTATGGCTGCAGTTGGTTACGAGCAGTACTTC.

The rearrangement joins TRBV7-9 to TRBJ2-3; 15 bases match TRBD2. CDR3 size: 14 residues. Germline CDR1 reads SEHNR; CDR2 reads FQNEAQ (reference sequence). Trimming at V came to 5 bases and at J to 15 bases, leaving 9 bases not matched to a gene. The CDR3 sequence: CASSHGLAGGPLYF. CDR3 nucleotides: TGTGCCAGCAGCCATGGACTAGCGGGAGGGCCGCTCTATTTT.

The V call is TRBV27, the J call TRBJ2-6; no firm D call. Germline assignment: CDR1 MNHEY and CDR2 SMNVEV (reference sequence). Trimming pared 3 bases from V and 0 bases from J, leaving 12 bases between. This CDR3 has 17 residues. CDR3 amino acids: CASSFRTKSSGANVLTF. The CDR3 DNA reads TGTGCCAGCAGTTTCCGGACCAAGAGCTCTGGGGCCAACGTCCTGACTTTC.

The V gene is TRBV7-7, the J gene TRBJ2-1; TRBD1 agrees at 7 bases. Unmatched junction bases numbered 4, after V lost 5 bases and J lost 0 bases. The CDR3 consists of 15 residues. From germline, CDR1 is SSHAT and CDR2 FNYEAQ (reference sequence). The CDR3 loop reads CASSTTGSSYNEQFF. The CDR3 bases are TGTGCCAGCAGCACGACAGGGAGCTCCTACAATGAGCAGTTCTTC.

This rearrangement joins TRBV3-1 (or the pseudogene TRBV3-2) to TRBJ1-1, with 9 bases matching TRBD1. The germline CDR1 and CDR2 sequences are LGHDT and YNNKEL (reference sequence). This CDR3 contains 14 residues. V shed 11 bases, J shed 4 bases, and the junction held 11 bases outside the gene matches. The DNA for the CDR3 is TGTGCCGCCGGTGAACAGGGGGCCCTCACTGAAGCTTTCTTT. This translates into CAAGEQGALTEAFF.

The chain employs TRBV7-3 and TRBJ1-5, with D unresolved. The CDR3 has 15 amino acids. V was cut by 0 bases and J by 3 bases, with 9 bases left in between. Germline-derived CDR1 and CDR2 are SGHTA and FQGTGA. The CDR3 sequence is CASSLTAANNQPQHF. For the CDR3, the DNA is TGTGCCAGCAGCTTAACGGCGGCTAACAATCAGCCCCAGCATTTT. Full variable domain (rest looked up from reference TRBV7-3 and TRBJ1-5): GAGVSQTPSNKVTEKGKYVELRCDPISGHTALYWYRQSLGQGPEFLIYFQGTGAADDSGLPNDRFFAVRPEGSVSTLKIQRTERGDSAVYLCASSLTAANNQPQHFGDGTRLSIL.

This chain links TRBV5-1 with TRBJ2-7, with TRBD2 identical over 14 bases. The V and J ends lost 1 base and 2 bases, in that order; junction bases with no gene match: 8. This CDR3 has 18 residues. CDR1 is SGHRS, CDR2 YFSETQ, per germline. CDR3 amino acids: CASSLRGTSGSFTYEQYF. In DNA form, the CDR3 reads TGCGCCAGCAGCTTGAGGGGGACTAGCGGGAGTTTCACCTACGAGCAGTACTTC.